These 28 T cell receptor beta chains share one sample of origin, sequenced in a study of T cell responses to AZD1222 COVID-19 vaccine. Clones were sequenced by immunoSEQ multiplex PCR, and TCRdb holds only the in-frame ones, with some missing. Of tens of thousands of clones listed, around 82% are singletons. The source material was peripheral blood, sampled on day 0 of AZD1222 vaccination. The receptor set was obtained from an adult in good health.

The rearrangement joins TRBV6-2 or TRBV6-3 to TRBJ2-2, with TRBD2 matching over 13 bases. The V and J ends lost 4 bases and 3 bases, in that order; junction bases with no gene match: 5. In germline, CDR1 is MNHEY, CDR2 SVGEGT. The CDR3 covers 17 residues. CDR3 in DNA: TGTGCCAGCAGTTCCCAGGGACTAGCGGGATACACCGGGGAGCTGTTTTTT. Translation gives CASSSQGLAGYTGELFF.

This clone was seen a few times. The chain employs TRBV6-2 or TRBV6-3 and TRBJ1-1; D remains unclear. Trimming cost V 6 bases and J 3 bases, with 11 bases left between them. This CDR3 region has 13 residues. The germline CDR1 and CDR2 sequences are MNHEY and SVGEGT. CDR3 protein: CASSTVGDTEAFF. Written as DNA, the CDR3 is TGTGCCAGCAGCACGGTTGGGGACACTGAAGCTTTCTTT.

This clone was recorded only once. The chain has TRBV11-2 and TRBJ1-1; 10 nucleotides match TRBD1. The germline CDR1 and CDR2 sequences are SGHAT and FQNNGV. With 4 bases clipped from V and 4 bases from J, the junction kept 3 bases outside the gene matches. The CDR3 length is 14 residues. The CDR3 here is CASSSRDRGTEAFF. The CDR3 nucleotides read TGTGCCAGCAGCTCGCGGGACAGGGGCACTGAAGCTTTCTTT. Filled out from reference TRBV11-2 and TRBJ1-1, the complete variable domain reads EAGVAQSPRYKIIEKRQSVAFWCNPISGHATLYWYQQILGQGPKLLIQFQNNGVVDDSQLPKDRFSAERLKGVDSTLKIQPAKLEDSAVYLCASSSRDRGTEAFFGQGTRLTVV.

The rearrangement uses TRBV12-3 or TRBV12-4 and TRBJ1-5; D unresolved. This CDR3 is 12 amino acids long. Trimming took off 7 bases at V and 6 bases at J, with 10 bases between the two ends. The CDR3, as DNA: TGTGCCAGCACCGTGGACGGTCAGCCCCAGCATTTT. Its protein is CASTVDGQPQHF.

This clone was found a few times. The chain carries TRBV19 and TRBJ2-2; D remains unclear. The germline CDR1 and CDR2 sequences are LNHDA and SQIVND (reference sequence). This CDR3 comprises 15 residues. V lost 1 base and J 11 bases, leaving 17 bases between the germline ends. The CDR3 sequence: CASSIAGSLSSELFF. The CDR3 region has the DNA TGTGCCAGTAGTATAGCCGGCAGCCTATCATCCGAGCTGTTTTTT.

The gene calls are TRBV5-1 and TRBJ2-2; TRBD2 agrees at 7 bases. V lost 0 bases to trimming and J lost 5 bases; unmatched junction nucleotides: 7. The CDR3 runs to 16 residues. Germline V gene sequence: CDR1 SGHRS, CDR2 YFSETQ. CDR3 DNA: TGCGCCAGCAGCTTGGGGCTAGCGGAGGGTACCGGGGAGCTGTTTTTT. It yields the protein CASSLGLAEGTGELFF.

This chain links TRBV13 with TRBJ1-2; D ambiguous. CDR1 is PRHDT and CDR2 is FYEKMQ in the germline V gene (reference sequence). Trimming removed 4 bases from V and 4 bases from J, with 13 bases in between. The CDR3 has 14 amino acids. The CDR3: CASSYLIAGYGYTF. The CDR3 region has the DNA TGTGCCAGCAGCTATCTTATAGCAGGCTATGGCTACACCTTC.

Worth noting for this clone: Mismatch with germline at one junction end may stem from a read error. J is TRBJ1-1 and V is TRBV29-1, with 9 nucleotides matching TRBD1. CDR1 is SQVTM and CDR2 is ANQGSEA in the germline V gene. The CDR3 spans 13 residues. CDR3 region: CSFDRGFNTEAFF. As DNA, the CDR3 is TGCAGCTTTGACAGGGGGTTTAACACTGAAGCTTTCTTT.

This chain links TRBV5-1 with TRBJ2-6; no reliable D call. Germline lookup yields CDR1 SGHRS and CDR2 YFSETQ. Trimming shortened V by 0 bases and J by 0 bases, and 10 bases separated the two germline ends. This CDR3 is 17 amino acids long. CDR3 nucleotide sequence: TGCGCCAGCAGCTTGGAGGGTGTGGACTCTGGGGCCAACGTCCTGACTTTC. This codes for CASSLEGVDSGANVLTF.

This chain joins TRBV20-1 and TRBJ1-1, with D hard to call. Germline values: CDR1 DFQATT, CDR2 SNEGSKA (reference sequence). Trimming pared 5 bases from V and 5 bases from J, leaving 9 bases between. The length of the CDR3 is 11 residues. The CDR3, as DNA: TGCAGTGCTTACTTTTTGACTGAAGCTTTCTTT. Protein: CSAYFLTEAFF.

This clone was seen just once. CDR3 nucleotide sequence: TGTGCCAGCAGCCGGACTCCAGGGGGAAGACTTGGCTACACCTTC. Protein: CASSRTPGGRLGYTF. The chain couples TRBV7-8 to TRBJ1-2; 7 bases fit TRBD1. Germline V CDR1 and CDR2: SGHVS, FQNEAQ. The ends lost 5 bases at V and 7 bases at J; junction bases unmatched: 13. The CDR3 is 15 amino acids.

The chain links TRBV20-1 to TRBJ2-1; D remains ambiguous. The length of the CDR3 is 15 residues. Germline V CDR1 and CDR2: DFQATT, SNEGSKA (reference sequence). V lost 3 bases and J 9 bases, leaving 21 bases between the germline ends. The CDR3 DNA follows: TGCAGTGCTAGTCCCTTAAAGGCCCAGTGGGGTGAGCAGTTCTTC. Amino acid sequence: CSASPLKAQWGEQFF.

The chain links TRBV7-8 to TRBJ2-3; 7 bases agree with TRBD2. V lost 5 bases and J lost 2; bases outside the gene matches: 10. Germline loops: CDR1 SGHVS, CDR2 FQNEAQ. The CDR3 has 16 residues. The CDR3 coding sequence is TGTGCCAGCAGCCGCGGGGCTAGCGGATTCACAGATACGCAGTATTTT. It is translated as CASSRGASGFTDTQYF.

The chain employs TRBV7-6 and TRBJ2-7; 7 nucleotides agree with TRBD2. The CDR3 is made up of 16 amino acids. V lost 2 bases to trimming and J lost 5 bases; unmatched junction nucleotides: 12. Looked up from germline, CDR1 is SGHVS and CDR2 is FNYEAQ. CDR3 nucleotide sequence: TGTGCCAGCAGCTTATGGGCCAGCGGGGTCGGGAACGAGCAGTACTTC. It yields the protein CASSLWASGVGNEQYF.

The gene calls are TRBV5-1 and TRBJ1-4; D ambiguous. Germline CDR1 SGHRS, CDR2 YFSETQ. The CDR3 covers 18 residues. Trimming took off 0 bases at V and 5 bases at J, with 20 bases between the two ends. The CDR3 bases are TGCGCCAGCAGCTTGGGGTACTCAACCGGAGGTAACAATGAAAAACTGTTTTTT. The encoded protein is CASSLGYSTGGNNEKLFF.

This chain joins TRBV12-5 and TRBJ2-1; 10 bases align to TRBD2. The V gene end was trimmed by 1 base and the J gene end by 8 bases; junction bases not matched to a gene: 5. This CDR3 comprises 15 residues. CDR1 and CDR2 from the germline V gene are LGHNT and FRNRAP. Written as DNA, the CDR3 is TGTGCTAGTGGTTTGGGGCTAGCGGGAGCCTATGAGCAGTTCTTC. It encodes CASGLGLAGAYEQFF.

This clone was observed a few times. Written as DNA, the CDR3 is TGTGCCAGCAGTAATTCCAGGGGTCGCTACACCTTC. Translating gives CASSNSRGRYTF. The chain carries TRBV6-5 and TRBJ1-2; maybe TRBD1 (6 bases). V was cut by 5 bases and J by 9 bases, with 13 bases left in between. CDR1 MNHEY and CDR2 SVGAGI come from the germline V gene. The CDR3 consists of 12 residues.

V is TRBV10-1 and J is TRBJ2-1; 10 bases line up with TRBD2. The germline gives CDR1 WNHNN, CDR2 SYGVQD (reference sequence). This CDR3 comprises 15 residues. The ends lost 2 bases at V and 2 bases at J; junction bases unmatched: 0. The CDR3 bases are TGCGCCAGCAGTGAGAGCGGGAGGGCCTACAATGAGCAGTTCTTC. Its translation is CASSESGRAYNEQFF.

The V gene is TRBV10-3, the J gene TRBJ1-5; tentative D call: TRBD1 (5 bases). The CDR3 sequence is 13 residues long. The V end was cut by 7 bases, the J end by 7 bases, with 14 bases between. Germline loops: CDR1 ENHRY, CDR2 SYGVKD. CDR3 sequence (DNA): TGTGCCATCACCCGGGACCTCCAGCAGCCCCAGCATTTT. Protein: CAITRDLQQPQHF.

J is TRBJ1-1 and V is TRBV12-3 or TRBV12-4; D remains unclear. The CDR3 covers 12 residues. Trimming shortened V by 9 bases and J by 4 bases, and 12 bases separated the two germline ends. The CDR3 coding sequence is TGTGCCAGTCAGGCCCGTGGCACTGAAGCTTTCTTT. It encodes CASQARGTEAFF.

This clone was recorded only once. The CDR3 DNA reads as TGTGCCAGCAGTGAGCGAGGCGCCCACGAGCAGTACTTC. It encodes CASSERGAHEQYF. V gene TRBV2 combines with J gene TRBJ2-7, with D unresolved. Between the trimmed V and J ends, which lost 3 bases and 5 bases, there was a span of 11 bases. This CDR3 has 13 residues. CDR1 is SNHLY and CDR2 is FYNNEI in the germline V gene.

The chain joins TRBV19 to TRBJ2-2; TRBD2 aligns across 11 bases. The germline gives CDR1 LNHDA, CDR2 SQIVND (reference sequence). The CDR3 extends over 17 amino acids. Losses at the gene ends were 6 bases for V and 0 bases for J; bases not matched to a gene: 6. CDR3 nucleotides: TGTGCCAGTAGGGAGACTAGCGGGGTGGCGAACACCGGGGAGCTGTTTTTT. It is translated as CASRETSGVANTGELFF.

The rearrangement uses TRBV5-1 and TRBJ2-2; maybe TRBD1 (6 bases). The V end lost 3 bases, the J end lost 6 bases, and 12 bases lay between the germline ends. The CDR3 covers 14 residues. Germline V CDR1 and CDR2: SGHRS, YFSETQ. This CDR3 reads CASSSGQSAGELFF. The CDR3 bases are TGCGCCAGCAGCTCGGGACAATCGGCCGGGGAGCTGTTTTTT.

The chain couples TRBV7-8 to TRBJ1-1; TRBD1 matches 7 bases. Germline trimming cut 8 bases from V and 0 bases from J; bases unmatched to any gene: 3. The CDR3 runs to 13 residues. Germline loops: CDR1 SGHVS, CDR2 FQNEAQ. In nucleotides, the CDR3 is TGTGCCAGCGGGGGACAGTTGAACACTGAAGCTTTCTTT. It is translated as CASGGQLNTEAFF.

Of note for this clone: Germline is not matched at one junction end, which may reflect a read error. The V call is TRBV2, the J call TRBJ2-2; D gene uncertain. CDR1 is SNHLY, CDR2 FYNNEI, per germline. This CDR3 comprises 14 residues. The DNA of the CDR3 is TGTGCGAGCAAGGAAGAGGTCAACACCGGGGAGCTGTTTTTT. It specifies CASKEEVNTGELFF. The whole variable domain, remainder taken from reference TRBV2 and TRBJ2-2, is EPEVTQTPSHQVTQMGQEVILRCVPISNHLYFYWYRQILGQKVEFLVSFYNNEISEKSEIFDDQFSVERPDGSNFTLKIRSTKLEDSAMYFCASKEEVNTGELFFGEGSRLTVL.

The chain has TRBV3-1 (or the pseudogene TRBV3-2) and TRBJ1-2; 9 bases map to TRBD1. The CDR3 runs 16 residues. V dropped 3 bases and J dropped 2; count of bases not matched to a gene: 7. Germline lookup yields CDR1 LGHDT and CDR2 YNNKEL (reference sequence). The CDR3 here is CASSQSGTGLNYGYTF. For the CDR3, the DNA is TGTGCCAGCAGCCAGTCCGGGACAGGGTTGAACTATGGCTACACCTTC.

This clone was detected only once. The genes are TRBV19 and TRBJ2-1, with 7 bases that match TRBD2. Per germline, CDR1 LNHDA and CDR2 SQIVND (reference sequence). V trimming: 5 bases; J trimming: 10 bases; junction bases outside the gene matches: 2. The CDR3 runs to 11 residues. In DNA, the CDR3 is TGTGCCAGTAGTGGGAGGGCCGAGCAGTTCTTC. Protein product: CASSGRAEQFF. The whole variable domain, remainder taken from reference TRBV19 and TRBJ2-1, is DGGITQSPKYLFRKEGQNVTLSCEQNLNHDAMYWYRQDPGQGLRLIYYSQIVNDFQKGDIAEGYSVSREKKESFPLTVTSAQKNPTAFYLCASSGRAEQFFGPGTRLTVL.

This chain links TRBV30 with TRBJ2-1, with D perhaps TRBD2 (5 bases). The germline gives CDR1 GTSNPN, CDR2 SVGIG (reference sequence). CDR3 size: 15 residues. V was cut by 3 bases and J by 2 bases, with 14 bases left in between. The CDR3 sequence is CAWSGLRGAYNEQFF. The CDR3 DNA reads as TGTGCCTGGAGCGGACTTCGCGGTGCCTACAATGAGCAGTTCTTC.